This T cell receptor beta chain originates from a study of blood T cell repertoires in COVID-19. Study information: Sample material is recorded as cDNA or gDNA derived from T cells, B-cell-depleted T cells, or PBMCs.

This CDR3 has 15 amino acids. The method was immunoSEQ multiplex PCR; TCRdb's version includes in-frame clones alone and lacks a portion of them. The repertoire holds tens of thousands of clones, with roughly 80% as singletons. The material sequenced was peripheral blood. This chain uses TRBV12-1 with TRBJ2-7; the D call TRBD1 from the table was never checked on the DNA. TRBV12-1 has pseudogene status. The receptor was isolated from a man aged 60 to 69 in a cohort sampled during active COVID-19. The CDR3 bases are TGTGCCAGCGAGGCAGGGGGCTTCGCCTCCTACGAGCAGTACTTC. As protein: CASEAGGFASYEQYF.